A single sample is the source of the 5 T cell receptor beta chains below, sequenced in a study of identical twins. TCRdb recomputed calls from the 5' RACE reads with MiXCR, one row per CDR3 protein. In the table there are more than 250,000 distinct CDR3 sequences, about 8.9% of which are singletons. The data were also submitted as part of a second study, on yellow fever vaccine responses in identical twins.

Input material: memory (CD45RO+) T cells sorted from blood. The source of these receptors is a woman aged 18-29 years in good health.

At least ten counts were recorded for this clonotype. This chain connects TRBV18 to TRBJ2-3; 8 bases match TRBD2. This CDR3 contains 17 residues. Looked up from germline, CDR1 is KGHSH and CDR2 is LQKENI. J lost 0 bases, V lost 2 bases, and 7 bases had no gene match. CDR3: CASSPIPSGSSTDTQYF. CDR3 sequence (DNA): TGTGCCAGCTCACCAATTCCTAGCGGGTCTAGCACAGATACGCAGTATTTT.

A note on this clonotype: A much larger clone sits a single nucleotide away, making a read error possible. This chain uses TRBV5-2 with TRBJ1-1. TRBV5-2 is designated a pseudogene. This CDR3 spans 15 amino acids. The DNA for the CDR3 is TGTGCCAGCAACTTACGGGGAGCGGGAAACACTGAAGCTTTCTTT. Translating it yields CASNLRGAGNTEAFF.

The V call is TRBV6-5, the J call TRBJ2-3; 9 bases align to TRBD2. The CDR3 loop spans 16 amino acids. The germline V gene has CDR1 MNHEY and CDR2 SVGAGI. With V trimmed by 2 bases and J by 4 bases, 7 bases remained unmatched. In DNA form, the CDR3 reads TGTGCCAGCAGTTACGTGGCGGGGGGGGTATCAGATACGCAGTATTTT. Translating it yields CASSYVAGGVSDTQYF.

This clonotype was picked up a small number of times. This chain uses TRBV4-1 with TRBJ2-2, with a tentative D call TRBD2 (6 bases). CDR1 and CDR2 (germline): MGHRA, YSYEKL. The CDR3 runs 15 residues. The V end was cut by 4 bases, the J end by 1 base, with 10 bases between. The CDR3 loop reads CASSPGLMNTGELFF. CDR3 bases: TGCGCCAGCAGCCCGGGACTGATGAACACCGGGGAGCTGTTTTTT.

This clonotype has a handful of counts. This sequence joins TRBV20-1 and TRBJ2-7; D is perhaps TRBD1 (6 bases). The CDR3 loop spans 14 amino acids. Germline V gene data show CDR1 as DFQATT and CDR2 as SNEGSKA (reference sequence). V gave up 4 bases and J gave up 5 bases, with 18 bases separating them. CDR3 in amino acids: CSAIPRGSGHEQYV. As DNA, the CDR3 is TGCAGTGCTATACCCAGGGGTTCGGGCCACGAGCAGTACGTC.